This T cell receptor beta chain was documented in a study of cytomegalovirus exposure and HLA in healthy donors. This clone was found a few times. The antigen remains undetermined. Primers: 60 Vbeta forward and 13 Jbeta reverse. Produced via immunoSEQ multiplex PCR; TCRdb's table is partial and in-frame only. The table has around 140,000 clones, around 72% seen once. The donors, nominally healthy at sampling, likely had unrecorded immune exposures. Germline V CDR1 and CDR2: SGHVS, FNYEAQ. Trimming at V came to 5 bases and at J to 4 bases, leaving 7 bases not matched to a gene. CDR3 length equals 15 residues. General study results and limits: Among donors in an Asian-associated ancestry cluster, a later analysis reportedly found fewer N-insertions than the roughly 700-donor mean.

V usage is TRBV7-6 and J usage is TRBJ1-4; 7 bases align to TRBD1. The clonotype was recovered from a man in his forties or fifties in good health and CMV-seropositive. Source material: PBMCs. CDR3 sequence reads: CASSADRDNNEKLFF. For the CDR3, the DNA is TGTGCCAGCAGCGCTGACAGGGACAATAATGAAAAACTGTTTTTT.